The next 15 T cell receptor beta chains were all read from a single sample in a study of blood T cell repertoires in COVID-19. Only in-frame clones appear in the TCRdb table, and some are missing; sequencing was by immunoSEQ multiplex PCR. In the table there are about 46,000 clones, roughly nine tenths of which are singletons. Sequencing was done on a sample of PBMCs or T cells enriched from blood (not recorded which). All receptors come from a woman aged 45-59 years who had recovered from COVID-19.

V is TRBV6-5 and J is TRBJ2-7; D is uncertain. The CDR3 is 14 amino acids. Trimming took 0 bases from V and 1 from J, leaving 7 bases between them. CDR1 and CDR2 from the germline V gene are MNHEY and SVGAGI. Here the CDR3 reads CASSYSSWSYEQYF. Here the CDR3 DNA reads TGTGCCAGCAGTTACTCGAGTTGGTCCTACGAGCAGTACTTC.

The V and J genes are TRBV29-1 and TRBJ1-1; 10 bases align to TRBD1. V lost 0 bases and J lost 12; bases outside the gene matches: 7. The CDR3 extends over 13 amino acids. Per germline, CDR1 SQVTM and CDR2 ANQGSEA. The CDR3 region has the DNA TGCAGCGTTGAAGACGGGACAGGGGTTCGAACTTTCTTT. Its translation is CSVEDGTGVRTFF.

The chain is built from TRBV7-2 and TRBJ2-7, with 7 bases matching TRBD1. Germline V lookup: CDR1 SGHTA, CDR2 FQGNSA. Trimming cost V 5 bases and J 2 bases; bases outside gene matches: 6. This CDR3 contains 14 residues. CDR3 sequence (DNA): TGTGCCAGCAGCCCTGGGACAGCCGCCTACGAGCAGTACTTC. This encodes CASSPGTAAYEQYF. Complete variable domain (other parts from reference TRBV7-2 and TRBJ2-7): GAGVSQSPSNKVTEKGKDVELRCDPISGHTALYWYRQSLGQGLEFLIYFQGNSAPDKSGLPSDRFSAERTGGSVSTLTIQRTQQEDSAVYLCASSPGTAAYEQYFGPGTRLTVT.

The rearrangement links TRBV6-2 or TRBV6-3 to TRBJ2-7, with 10 bases fitting TRBD2. The CDR3 length is 14 residues. Germline V gene data show CDR1 as MNHEY and CDR2 as SVGEGT. With V trimmed by 5 bases and J by 4 bases, 5 bases remained unmatched. Written as DNA, the CDR3 is TGTGCCAGCAGTCTAGCGGGAGCCGGGTACGAGCAGTACTTC. It specifies CASSLAGAGYEQYF.

The chain combines TRBV19 with TRBJ1-6, with 9 bases that match TRBD1. Germline-derived CDR1 and CDR2 are LNHDA and SQIVND (reference sequence). V lost 6 bases, J lost 5 bases, and 5 bases stayed unmatched. The CDR3 loop spans 15 amino acids. The CDR3 spells CASSLGTGHNSPLHF. The CDR3 DNA follows: TGTGCCAGTAGCCTTGGGACAGGGCATAATTCACCCCTCCACTTT.

The chain recombines TRBV28 with TRBJ1-3; 8 bases are shared with TRBD1. Germline CDR1 and CDR2: MDHEN and SYDVKM. The CDR3 is 15 residues long. V lost 10 bases to trimming and J lost 0 bases; unmatched junction nucleotides: 8. CDR3 sequence reads: CATQTGAISGNTIYF. CDR3 DNA sequence: TGTGCCACCCAGACAGGGGCGATCTCTGGAAACACCATATATTTT.

This sequence joins TRBV5-4 and TRBJ1-2; no clear D gene. Trimming took off 4 bases at V and 3 bases at J, with 10 bases between the two ends. The CDR3 extends over 13 amino acids. Germline loops: CDR1 SGHNT, CDR2 YYREEE (reference sequence). CDR3 nucleotide sequence: TGTGCCAGCAGCCTGGAACAAGACTATGGCTACACCTTC. This encodes CASSLEQDYGYTF.

The chain joins TRBV18 to TRBJ2-7, with 7 bases identical to TRBD2. Per the germline V gene, CDR1 is KGHSH and CDR2 is LQKENI. This CDR3 comprises 14 residues. After removal of 2 bases from V and 3 bases from J, the junction contained 4 bases not matched to a gene. The DNA for the CDR3 is TGTGCCAGCTCACCAGGGGGAGGGATCTACGAGCAGTACTTC. As protein: CASSPGGGIYEQYF.

This clone was picked up one time. CDR3: CASSPQGLGNTEAFF. The CDR3 coding sequence is TGTGCCAGTAGTCCCCAGGGGCTGGGGAACACTGAAGCTTTCTTT. V usage is TRBV19 and J usage is TRBJ1-1; D is perhaps TRBD1 (6 bases). The CDR3 sequence is 15 residues long. Germline V lookup: CDR1 LNHDA, CDR2 SQIVND (reference sequence). V was cut by 5 bases and J by 1 base, with 14 bases left in between.

The genes are TRBV2 and TRBJ1-3; possibly TRBD1 for D (5 bases). This CDR3 contains 14 residues. The germline V and J ends were trimmed by 1 base and 1 base, with 5 bases remaining between them. CDR1 is SNHLY and CDR2 is FYNNEI in the germline V gene. CDR3 DNA: TGTGCCAGCAGTGAAGAGGGGTCTGGAAACACCATATATTTT. This sequence encodes CASSEEGSGNTIYF.

V usage is TRBV4-1 and J usage is TRBJ1-3; D is possibly TRBD1 (6 bases). The germline gives CDR1 MGHRA, CDR2 YSYEKL. The CDR3 has 16 residues. The germline V and J ends were trimmed by 4 bases and 4 bases, with 17 bases remaining between them. The CDR3 DNA sequence: TGCGCCAGCAGCCTCGCCGGGGGGGCTGCGGGAAACACCATATATTTT. Translation gives CASSLAGGAAGNTIYF.

The chain carries TRBV25-1 and TRBJ1-1; D possibly corresponds to TRBD1 (5 bases). V was clipped by 7 bases and J by 11 bases, with 20 bases between them. The germline V gene encodes CDR1 MGHDK and CDR2 SYGVNS. The CDR3 contains 13 residues. Here the CDR3 reads CASTGHSSHRAFF. CDR3 nucleotide sequence: TGTGCCAGCACCGGACATAGTTCTCACCGGGCTTTCTTT. Supplemented by reference TRBV25-1 and TRBJ1-1, the full variable domain reads EADIYQTPRYLVIGTGKKITLECSQTMGHDKMYWYQQDPGMELHLIHYSYGVNSTEKGDLSSESTVSRIRTEHFPLTLESARPSHTSQYLCASTGHSSHRAFFGQGTRLTVV.

This clone was counted once. The chain carries TRBV7-2 and TRBJ2-3; 9 positions match TRBD1. The germline V gene has CDR1 SGHTA and CDR2 FQGNSA. The CDR3 runs 15 residues. J gave up 4 bases and V 3 bases, and 5 bases lay outside the gene matches. In nucleotides, the CDR3 is TGTGCCAGCAGCTTTGGGGACAGGGTGGCAGATACGCAGTATTTT. Residues: CASSFGDRVADTQYF.

With respect to this clone: Other DNA sequences of this sample code for an identical CDR3. The chain links TRBV7-2 to TRBJ2-5; D gene ambiguous. Deletions cut 5 bases from V and 4 bases from J, with 14 bases between. The CDR3 has 14 residues. CDR1 and CDR2 from the germline V gene are SGHTA and FQGNSA. The CDR3 protein is CASSHQTGPETQYF. The CDR3 coding sequence is TGTGCCAGCAGCCACCAGACTGGCCCAGAGACCCAGTACTTC.

The chain recombines TRBV19 with TRBJ2-2; no clear D. Trimming took off 3 bases at V and 8 bases at J, with 10 bases between the two ends. The CDR3 consists of 13 residues. Germline loops: CDR1 LNHDA, CDR2 SQIVND (reference sequence). The CDR3 spells CASSILPSGELFF. As DNA, the CDR3 is TGTGCCAGTAGTATCCTACCATCAGGGGAGCTGTTTTTT.